The clone carrying this T cell receptor (beta chain) came up a few times. This specimen comes from a study of Ad26.COV2.S vaccination and SARS-CoV-2 variants. Some clones are missing from TCRdb's copy, which holds only in-frame ones; the method was immunoSEQ multiplex PCR. The repertoire includes around 450,000 clones, 89% of them detected once, and about 2.4% sits in the top ten. Germline CDR1 and CDR2: MDHEN and SYDVKM. Trimming removed 0 bases from V and 5 bases from J, with 7 bases in between. This CDR3 has 13 residues. Regarding treatment: roughly 20 received Ad26.COV2.S at low or high dose, single or two shots; about 5 received placebo; per-sample allocation not given. Sampling occurred on day 63 after the first vaccine or placebo injection. Boston hosted the donor, who was an adult aged 18-55 years.

The specimen was peripheral blood, collected in a trial of Ad26.COV2.S vaccine versus placebo. The chain combines TRBV28 with TRBJ1-2; D call uncertain. This TCR derives from a person aged 18-65 years who received the Ad26.COV2.S COVID-19 vaccine or a placebo. The CDR3 bases are TGTGCCAGCAGTTTATGGGCGGAGTATGGCTACACCTTC. Protein product: CASSLWAEYGYTF.